Each of the 16 T cell receptor beta chains below was sequenced from the same sample in a study of CD4+ T cells in melanoma. Assay used: immunoSEQ multiplex PCR; TCRdb lists only in-frame clones, some missing. Here the sample spans over 15,000 clones, around 82% being singletons. The specimen sequenced was cells from a culture (not recorded whether cultured in vitro). The receptors were gathered from a human donor with melanoma.

The chain recombines TRBV6-6 with TRBJ2-3; 10 positions match TRBD2. V lost 5 bases to trimming and J lost 10 bases; unmatched junction nucleotides: 12. CDR1 and CDR2 from the germline V gene are MNHNY and SVGAGI (reference sequence). The CDR3 loop spans 15 amino acids. The CDR3 protein is CASSPGLSGGWAQYF. CDR3 coding DNA: TGTGCCAGCAGTCCCGGACTTAGCGGGGGGTGGGCGCAGTATTTT.

This chain connects TRBV6-5 to TRBJ1-5, with D perhaps matching TRBD1 (5 bases). The V gene's germline CDR1 is MNHEY and CDR2 SVGAGI. The CDR3 is made up of 14 amino acids. The V and J ends lost 3 bases and 6 bases respectively, with 12 bases between them. CDR3 nucleotide sequence: TGTGCCAGCAGTTATTCACAGGAAGGTCAGCCCCAGCATTTT. The encoded protein is CASSYSQEGQPQHF.

V is TRBV7-3 and J is TRBJ2-3, with D maybe TRBD1 (5 bases). Germline V CDR1 and CDR2: SGHTA, FQGTGA. The CDR3 runs 13 residues. V gave up 2 bases and J gave up 3 bases, with 6 bases separating them. CDR3 DNA sequence: TGTGCCAGCAGCTTACAGGGTACAGATACGCAGTATTTT. Translating it yields CASSLQGTDTQYF.

The chain carries TRBV6-5 and TRBJ2-7; TRBD2 might be the D (6 bases). The CDR3 consists of 15 residues. V was pared by 6 bases and J by 3 bases, with 18 bases between. Germline CDR1 MNHEY, CDR2 SVGAGI. The CDR3, as DNA: TGTGCCAGCAGACGGACCGGGACGGGAGTCTACGAGCAGTACTTC. The encoded protein is CASRRTGTGVYEQYF.

This clone was seen a few times. The J gene is TRBJ1-4, the V gene TRBV2; 9 bases align to TRBD1. V gave up 10 bases and J gave up 8 bases; unmatched junction bases: 14. The germline CDR1 and CDR2 sequences are SNHLY and FYNNEI. CDR3 size: 15 residues. The CDR3 reads CATRDRAFFGEKLFF. In DNA form, the CDR3 reads TGTGCCACCCGGGACAGGGCCTTCTTCGGGGAAAAACTGTTTTTT. Full variable domain (outside the CDR3, taken from reference TRBV2 and TRBJ1-4): EPEVTQTPSHQVTQMGQEVILRCVPISNHLYFYWYRQILGQKVEFLVSFYNNEISEKSEIFDDQFSVERPDGSNFTLKIRSTKLEDSAMYFCATRDRAFFGEKLFFGSGTQLSVL.

This clone was observed once. This chain connects TRBV30 to TRBJ2-7; possibly TRBD2 for D (7 bases). Between the trimmed V and J ends, which lost 3 bases and 0 bases, there was a span of 15 bases. The CDR3 runs 15 residues. In germline, CDR1 is GTSNPN, CDR2 SVGIG (reference sequence). The CDR3 protein is CAWRSRGASSYEQYF. CDR3 sequence (DNA): TGTGCCTGGAGATCTCGGGGGGCTTCCTCCTACGAGCAGTACTTC. Drawing the rest from reference TRBV30 and TRBJ2-7, the complete variable domain is SQTIHQWPATLVQPVGSPLSLECTVEGTSNPNLYWYRQAAGRGLQLLFYSVGIGQISSEVPQNLSASRPQDRQFILSSKKLLLSDSGFYLCAWRSRGASSYEQYFGPGTRLTVT.

As concerns this clone: The junction and the germline gene differ at one end; a read error may be behind it. V is TRBV10-3 and J is TRBJ2-7; TRBD2 might be the D (5 bases). The CDR3 runs to 12 residues. From germline, CDR1 is ENHRY and CDR2 SYGVKD. For the CDR3, the DNA is TGTGCCCTCAGCTCCGGGACCTACGAGCAGTACTTC. This encodes CALSSGTYEQYF.

The chain uses TRBV9 and TRBJ2-3; TRBD2 aligns across 7 bases. CDR3 size: 15 residues. CDR1 SGDLS and CDR2 YYNGEE come from the germline V gene. The trim removed 0 bases at V and 5 bases at J, leaving 6 bases unmatched. The CDR3 bases are TGTGCCAGCAGCGTAGCTTGGGGGGGGATAGATACGCAGTATTTT. Translating it yields CASSVAWGGIDTQYF.

The chain uses TRBV2 and TRBJ2-1; tentatively, D is TRBD1 (6 bases). Germline V gives CDR1 SNHLY, CDR2 FYNNEI. This CDR3 comprises 13 residues. V was cut by 6 bases and J by 4 bases, with 10 bases left in between. CDR3 in amino acids: CASRVDRYNEQFF. The CDR3 bases are TGTGCCAGCAGGGTGGACAGATACAATGAGCAGTTCTTC.

This clone was observed a few times. This rearrangement joins TRBV5-4 to TRBJ1-2; maybe TRBD1 (5 bases). The V end was cut by 6 bases, the J end by 4 bases, with 13 bases between. Germline CDR1 is SGHNT and CDR2 is YYREEE (reference sequence). This CDR3 spans 13 amino acids. For the CDR3, the DNA is TGTGCCAGCAACGTGGGGGGGAGCTATGGCTACACCTTC. It translates to CASNVGGSYGYTF.

The chain joins TRBV18 to TRBJ2-2; D unresolved. Trimming pared 4 bases from V and 1 base from J, leaving 4 bases between. Per germline, CDR1 KGHSH and CDR2 LQKENI. This CDR3 has 13 amino acids. CDR3 sequence reads: CASSLENTGELFF. The CDR3 DNA follows: TGTGCCAGCTCACTAGAGAACACCGGGGAGCTGTTTTTT.

The chain uses TRBV5-1 and TRBJ1-2; no firm D call. The CDR3 is 13 residues long. V lost 4 bases to trimming and J lost 5 bases, with 12 bases between them. The germline gives CDR1 SGHRS, CDR2 YFSETQ. CDR3 nucleotides: TGCGCCAGCAGCGCGGATGGGAGGTATGGCTACACCTTC. Protein: CASSADGRYGYTF. Drawing the rest from reference TRBV5-1 and TRBJ1-2, the complete variable domain is KAGVTQTPRYLIKTRGQQVTLSCSPISGHRSVSWYQQTPGQGLQFLFEYFSETQRNKGNFPGRFSGRQFSNSRSEMNVSTLELGDSALYLCASSADGRYGYTFGSGTRLTVV.

The CDR3 sequence is CASRLHGTSLDEQFF. As DNA, the CDR3 is TGCGCCAGCAGACTTCACGGGACTAGCCTCGATGAGCAGTTCTTC. The rearrangement uses TRBV4-1 and TRBJ2-1; 9 nucleotides align to TRBD2. Germline V lookup: CDR1 MGHRA, CDR2 YSYEKL. The CDR3 has 15 amino acids. V trimming: 6 bases; J trimming: 8 bases; junction bases outside the gene matches: 11.

The chain combines TRBV4-1 with TRBJ1-2; unclear D gene. From germline, CDR1 is MGHRA and CDR2 YSYEKL. The V end lost 6 bases, the J end lost 4 bases, and 9 bases lay between the germline ends. This CDR3 spans 12 amino acids. CDR3 in amino acids: CASSQSSYGYTF. Here the CDR3 DNA reads TGCGCCAGCAGTCAAAGTTCCTATGGCTACACCTTC.

This chain links TRBV2 with TRBJ2-7; possible D gene TRBD2, 6 bases. The CDR3 length is 12 residues. CDR1 and CDR2 (germline): SNHLY, FYNNEI. V was shortened by 8 bases and J by 3 bases, with 11 bases between the two germline ends. CDR3 amino acids: CASGIAVYEQYF. CDR3 bases: TGTGCCAGCGGTATAGCGGTCTACGAGCAGTACTTC.

V is TRBV6-1 and J is TRBJ2-7; unclear D gene. The CDR3 sequence is 12 residues long. V was pared by 8 bases and J by 2 bases, with 10 bases between. The germline V gene encodes CDR1 MNHNS and CDR2 SASEGT. CDR3 nucleotide sequence: TGTGCCAGCTGGCGACCTCCCTACGAGCAGTACTTC. Residues: CASWRPPYEQYF.